This TCR beta chain was documented in a study of T cells after yellow fever vaccination (dated by TCRdb to the late 2010s). Regarding the study in general: Libraries from fractions with low cell numbers were prepared with the SMART-Seq v4 Ultra Low Input RNA kit. Bulk TCR alpha and beta repertoires were sequenced longitudinally to track T-cell clones before and after primary and booster YFV17D yellow fever vaccination. Two healthy male donors made up the cohort, one aged 18 to 30 years and the other aged 30 to 39 years. Bulk PBMC replicates and cell subsets were isolated from blood drawn at multiple timepoints before and after both primary and secondary immunization.

As to this clonotype: The specificity of this receptor is unknown. No base-level quality is on record; no much larger clone is a single base apart.

TCR cDNA was made using 5'RACE template switching, a step that added a universal primer site and unique molecular identifiers. Priming for cDNA synthesis came from both the TCR alpha and TCR beta constant segments. Library amplification used two PCR steps, and the second PCR step added sample barcodes and sequencing adapters. Sequencing of libraries was performed on Illumina HiSeq 2500 (2x100 bp) or NovaSeq (2x150 bp). From the authors' description of their analysis: Demultiplexing of reads and collapsing into UMI consensus sequences were performed with MIGEC, and V(D)J alignment was carried out with MiXCR. Clonotypes responding to the vaccine were identified with edgeR on replicate PBMC samples, with the criteria of FDR below 0.01 and a log2 fold change above 5 up to day 15. Each bulk clonotype received a CD4 or CD8 identity based on whether the sequenced CD4 or CD8 repertoire contained that clonotype at higher abundance. TCRdb redid the processing of the public reads, applying fastp at Q25 and MiXCR, and retained in-frame beta chains. Entries that share a CDR3 protein sequence are merged under the most common genes and DNA. The authors' filters were not applied to this entry. Recorded for this sample are about 350,000 distinct CDR3 sequences; approximately 10% of them occurred a single time. The ten top clones hold roughly 18% of the sample.

Read against the paper, the sample's treatment or condition label means: live attenuated yellow fever vaccine strain. Two biological replicates of bulk PBMCs were collected at each blood-draw timepoint. PBMCs were isolated from peripheral blood using a standard Ficoll-Paque protocol. TriZol was used to extract RNA from bulk PBMCs, from CD4 and CD8 fractions, and from dextramer-positive and dextramer-negative fractions. The CDR1 and CDR2 encoded by the germline V gene are SGHDT and YYEEEE. From cysteine to phenylalanine, the CDR3 is 15 amino acids long. Here the CDR3 DNA is all that survives: 45 bases in frame from base 1. V trim: 2 bases; J trim: 3 bases; unmatched bases: 7. Summary of the overall study and its limitations: Most clones expanded after primary vaccination (around 96% of CD4 and approximately 86% of CD8) were re-detected after the booster, suggesting that broad memory maintenance occurred. The secondary T-cell response was weaker than the primary response but faster, peaking on day 5 instead of day 15. A small fraction of clonotypes showed up in both the CD4 and CD8 compartments, probably as a result of convergent recombination. Only a couple of donors were included in the study, so the extent to which the findings can be generalized is limited. Computational filtering was needed because FACS-sorted repertoires could contain abundant contaminating clonotypes from the bulk population.

The material sequenced was PBMCs, taken on the day of the first yellow fever vaccination. This TCR was recovered from a man between 18 and 35 years old who received the YFV17D yellow fever vaccine. This receptor chain uses TRBV5-6 and TRBJ2-7; TRBD2 fits 8 bases in the junction. The sequenced DNA is TGTGCCAGCAGCTTCGGACAGAGCGGGGGCTACGAGCAGTACTTC. Protein translation: CASSFGQSGGYEQYF. Full variable domain (CDR3 extended with the reference TRBV5-6 and TRBJ2-7 proteins): DAGVTQSPTHLIKTRGQQVTLRCSPKSGHDTVSWYQQALGQGPQFIFQYYEEEERQRGNFPDRFSGHQFPNYSSELNVNALLLGDSALYLCASSFGQSGGYEQYFGPGTRLTVT.